These 2 T cell receptor beta chains originate from one sample sequenced in a study of blood T cell repertoires in COVID-19. Produced via immunoSEQ multiplex PCR; TCRdb's table is partial and in-frame only. The table lists around 130,000 clones, 65% to 85% of them singletons. Material for sequencing was peripheral blood. The receptors shown here come from a man aged 70 or older with acute or convalescent COVID-19.

The J gene is TRBJ1-2, the V gene TRBV7-3, with 9 bases aligning to TRBD1. The germline V gene encodes CDR1 SGHTA and CDR2 FQGTGA. This CDR3 has 13 amino acids. V lost 5 bases to trimming and J lost 5 bases; unmatched junction nucleotides: 3. CDR3 in amino acids: CASSQDRGYGYTF. Written as DNA, the CDR3 is TGTGCCAGCAGCCAGGACAGGGGTTATGGCTACACCTTC.

The chain links TRBV5-6 to TRBJ2-7; TRBD1 aligns across 7 bases. The CDR3 is 15 residues long. CDR1 is SGHDT, CDR2 YYEEEE, per germline. The V and J ends lost 0 bases and 1 base, in that order; junction bases with no gene match: 4. The CDR3 sequence is CASSLATGWSYEQYF. CDR3 nucleotides: TGTGCCAGCAGCTTGGCGACAGGGTGGTCCTACGAGCAGTACTTC.